The next 28 T cell receptor beta chains were all read from a single sample in a study of cytomegalovirus exposure and HLA in healthy donors. PCR was performed using 60 Vbeta and 13 Jbeta primers. Libraries were prepared by immunoSEQ multiplex PCR; TCRdb keeps only in-frame clonotypes and omits some of them. This table holds some 130,000 clones. The specimen sequenced was PBMCs. These receptors came from a woman aged 40 to 50 in good health and CMV-seropositive.

The chain links TRBV5-4 to TRBJ2-5; 10 nucleotides agree with TRBD2. V was pared by 4 bases and J by 4 bases, with 7 bases of the junction left unmatched. The CDR3 consists of 15 residues. The germline V gene encodes CDR1 SGHNT and CDR2 YYREEE (reference sequence). CDR3: CASSRGTSEGETQYF. CDR3 in DNA: TGTGCCAGCAGCCGAGGGACTAGCGAGGGAGAGACCCAGTACTTC. Supplemented by reference TRBV5-4 and TRBJ2-5, the full variable domain reads ETGVTQSPTHLIKTRGQQVTLRCSSQSGHNTVSWYQQALGQGPQFIFQYYREEENGRGNFPPRFSGLQFPNYSSELNVNALELDDSALYLCASSRGTSEGETQYFGPGTRLLVL.

V and J are TRBV6-5 and TRBJ2-5; TRBD2 matches at 7 bases. The J call may be faulty, since TRBJ2-7 better matches the DNA end. CDR1 MNHEY and CDR2 SVGAGI come from the germline V gene. This CDR3 comprises 12 residues. The CDR3 is CASSGGSYEQYF. The CDR3 nucleotides read TGTGCCAGCAGCGGCGGGAGCTACGAGCAGTACTTC.

This chain joins TRBV11-1 and TRBJ2-2; D unresolved. Trimming removed 2 bases at V and 8 bases at J, with 9 bases between. Looked up from germline, CDR1 is SGHAT and CDR2 is FQDESV (reference sequence). CDR3 length: 13 residues. CDR3 protein: CASSLSSSGELFF. The CDR3 DNA reads TGTGCCAGCAGCTTAAGTAGTTCTGGGGAGCTGTTTTTT.

The chain joins TRBV5-6 to TRBJ2-7; TRBD1 aligns across 10 bases. Germline CDR1 SGHDT, CDR2 YYEEEE. The junction had 7 bases not matched to a gene; V was cut back by 5 bases and J by 2 bases. CDR3 size: 15 residues. The CDR3 loop is CASSWDGQGAYEQYF. In nucleotides, the CDR3 is TGTGCCAGCAGTTGGGACGGACAGGGGGCCTACGAGCAGTACTTC.

J is TRBJ1-4 and V is TRBV5-4; 7 nucleotides match TRBD1. In germline, CDR1 is SGHNT, CDR2 YYREEE (reference sequence). The trim removed 2 bases at V and 3 bases at J, leaving 1 base unmatched. This CDR3 has 14 residues. The CDR3 loop is CASSLQGPNEKLFF. CDR3 nucleotide sequence: TGTGCCAGCAGCTTACAGGGGCCTAATGAAAAACTGTTTTTT.

The chain has TRBV6-9 and TRBJ1-4, with a possible D match to TRBD1 (5 bases). Looked up from germline, CDR1 is MNHGY and CDR2 is SVAAGI. The CDR3 runs 14 residues. The V end lost 7 bases, the J end lost 6 bases, and 15 bases lay between the germline ends. The CDR3 loop is CASTYRDSDEKLFF. Written as DNA, the CDR3 is TGTGCCAGCACTTACCGGGACTCTGATGAAAAACTGTTTTTT.

This rearrangement joins TRBV4-3 to TRBJ1-3; D unclear. CDR1 is LGHNA and CDR2 is YSLEER in the germline V gene. The CDR3 runs to 17 residues. Deletions cut 0 bases from V and 0 bases from J, with 12 bases between. CDR3 DNA: TGCGCCAGCAGCCAAGATGTCGAGGGAACCTCTGGAAACACCATATATTTT. This translates into CASSQDVEGTSGNTIYF.

V gene TRBV9 combines with J gene TRBJ2-7; a possible D gene is TRBD1 (5 bases). The CDR3 sequence is 12 residues long. The V end lost 3 bases, the J end lost 7 bases, and 11 bases lay between the germline ends. Per germline, CDR1 SGDLS and CDR2 YYNGEE. Here the CDR3 reads CASSGGGPEQYF. CDR3 in DNA: TGTGCCAGCAGCGGGGGCGGACCTGAGCAGTACTTC.

This chain connects TRBV7-9 to TRBJ2-2; D gene ambiguous. The CDR3 has 15 amino acids. CDR1 and CDR2 (germline): SEHNR, FQNEAQ (reference sequence). V was clipped by 5 bases and J by 3 bases, with 13 bases between them. The chain's CDR3 is CASSTVNSYTGELFF. The CDR3 bases are TGTGCCAGCAGCACGGTTAATAGCTACACCGGGGAGCTGTTTTTT.

V and J are TRBV6-1 and TRBJ2-7; D may be TRBD2 (7 bases). Between the trimmed V and J ends, which lost 11 bases and 6 bases, there was a span of 20 bases. CDR1 and CDR2 (germline): MNHNS, SASEGT. This CDR3 comprises 13 residues. CDR3 residues: CAAQQGGGGEQYF. The CDR3 region has the DNA TGTGCCGCCCAACAGGGAGGGGGTGGCGAGCAGTACTTC.

V usage is TRBV5-1 and J usage is TRBJ2-3; 10 bases are a match to TRBD1. Germline lookup yields CDR1 SGHRS and CDR2 YFSETQ. The trim removed 2 bases at V and 4 bases at J, leaving 1 base unmatched. CDR3 length equals 14 residues. The CDR3 bases are TGCGCCAGCAGCTTCGGACAGGGGGCAGATACGCAGTATTTT. Protein: CASSFGQGADTQYF.

This chain connects TRBV20-1 to TRBJ2-5, with D possibly TRBD2 on 6 matching bases. The J call may be incorrect, as the DNA end agrees better with TRBJ2-7. CDR3 length equals 11 residues. Per germline, CDR1 DFQATT and CDR2 SNEGSKA (reference sequence). CDR3 protein: CSAHSGVEQYF. For the CDR3, the DNA is TGCAGTGCCCACTCGGGGGTCGAGCAGTACTTC.

J is TRBJ1-5 and V is TRBV5-5, with D uncertain. The CDR3 length is 14 residues. CDR1 and CDR2 from the germline V gene are SGHKS and YYEKEE (reference sequence). V was trimmed by 0 bases and J by 7 bases, leaving 11 bases between them. CDR3 DNA sequence: TGTGCCAGCAGCTTGGAGGGAGGGTACCAGCCCCAGCATTTT. This sequence encodes CASSLEGGYQPQHF.

The chain combines TRBV28 with TRBJ2-7, with D possibly being TRBD2 (6 bases). The germline V gene has CDR1 MDHEN and CDR2 SYDVKM. Trimming shortened V by 6 bases and J by 3 bases, and 18 bases separated the two germline ends. The CDR3 is made up of 15 amino acids. CDR3 residues: CASSPGTEGIYEQYF. CDR3 sequence (DNA): TGTGCCAGCAGCCCCGGGACTGAGGGCATCTACGAGCAGTACTTC.

This chain links TRBV5-1 with TRBJ2-2; tentatively, D is TRBD2 (5 bases). This CDR3 region has 15 residues. Germline V CDR1 and CDR2: SGHRS, YFSETQ. The V end was cut by 4 bases, the J end by 5 bases, with 15 bases between. CDR3 DNA sequence: TGCGCCAGCAGCCTCAACGACGTAGCGACCGGGGAGCTGTTTTTT. Translated, it gives CASSLNDVATGELFF.

The chain carries TRBV5-1 and TRBJ1-1, with 9 bases that match TRBD1. In germline, CDR1 is SGHRS, CDR2 YFSETQ. The CDR3 runs 15 residues. V lost 4 bases and J lost 5; bases outside the gene matches: 9. The CDR3, as DNA: TGCGCCAGCAGCGCCCGGACAGGGGAAGGGACTGAAGCTTTCTTT. The encoded protein is CASSARTGEGTEAFF.

The gene calls are TRBV5-6 and TRBJ2-1, with 8 bases aligning to TRBD1. Unmatched junction bases numbered 3, after V lost 4 bases and J lost 9 bases. This CDR3 spans 12 amino acids. The germline CDR1 and CDR2 sequences are SGHDT and YYEEEE. The chain's CDR3 is CASSLDRVEQFF. The CDR3 bases are TGTGCCAGCAGCCTGGACAGGGTTGAGCAGTTCTTC.

The V and J genes are TRBV28 and TRBJ2-5, with 8 bases identical to TRBD1. The J call could be wrong; TRBJ2-7 is a better fit for the DNA end. CDR1 and CDR2 (germline): MDHEN, SYDVKM. CDR3 size: 14 residues. CDR3 in amino acids: CASSLGQGSYEQYF. DNA for the CDR3: TGTGCCAGCAGTTTAGGACAGGGAAGTTACGAGCAGTACTTC.

This sequence joins TRBV28 and TRBJ2-5; 8 nucleotides align to TRBD2. Germline lookup yields CDR1 MDHEN and CDR2 SYDVKM. J lost 7 bases, V lost 2 bases, and 6 bases had no gene match. This CDR3 contains 14 residues. The CDR3, as DNA: TGTGCCAGCAGTTTAGGACTAGCCGTCCTGACCCAGTACTTC. It codes for CASSLGLAVLTQYF.

The chain carries TRBV6-1 and TRBJ1-1, with D hard to call. V shed 3 bases and J shed 1 base, with 9 bases lying between them. Germline assignment: CDR1 MNHNS and CDR2 SASEGT. This CDR3 spans 14 amino acids. The CDR3 DNA reads as TGTGCCAGCAGTGATTCCGGGTCGAACACTGAAGCTTTCTTT. Amino acid sequence: CASSDSGSNTEAFF.

V usage is TRBV5-5 and J usage is TRBJ1-1; D is perhaps TRBD1 (6 bases). Germline V gene sequence: CDR1 SGHKS, CDR2 YYEKEE (reference sequence). The CDR3 is made up of 17 amino acids. V was cut by 3 bases and J by 1 base, with 19 bases left in between. CDR3 in amino acids: CASSSGGNRVGNTEAFF. CDR3 DNA sequence: TGTGCCAGCAGCTCTGGAGGAAACAGGGTGGGGAACACTGAAGCTTTCTTT.

V gene TRBV18 combines with J gene TRBJ2-3, with 12 positions matching TRBD1. The J segment lost 5 bases and the V segment lost 5 bases, leaving 5 bases of the junction unmatched. This CDR3 has 15 amino acids. The germline gives CDR1 KGHSH, CDR2 LQKENI. The CDR3 sequence: CASSAGQGAGDTQYF. The CDR3 bases are TGTGCCAGCTCAGCGGGACAGGGGGCTGGAGATACGCAGTATTTT. Full variable domain (missing parts from reference TRBV18 and TRBJ2-3): NAGVMQNPRHLVRRRGQEARLRCSPMKGHSHVYWYRQLPEEGLKFMVYLQKENIIDESGMPKERFSAEFPKEGPSILRIQQVVRGDSAAYFCASSAGQGAGDTQYFGPGTRLTVL.

The chain uses TRBV2 and TRBJ2-1; no definite D call. Germline CDR1 reads SNHLY; CDR2 reads FYNNEI. Trimming shortened V by 1 base and J by 9 bases, and 4 bases separated the two germline ends. The CDR3 totals 11 residues. The CDR3 nucleotides are TGTGCCAGCAGTGAAGTGAGTGAGCAGTTCTTC. It codes for CASSEVSEQFF.

CDR3 bases: TGTGCCAGCAGTGCCGGGACTAGCGGCCTCACAGATACGCAGTATTTT. It specifies CASSAGTSGLTDTQYF. The chain has TRBV2 and TRBJ2-3, with 11 nucleotides matching TRBD2. The germline gives CDR1 SNHLY, CDR2 FYNNEI. After removal of 4 bases from V and 2 bases from J, the junction contained 5 bases not matched to a gene. The length of the CDR3 is 16 residues.

The genes are TRBV7-9 and TRBJ2-4; no definite D call. V lost 4 bases and J lost 2, with 3 bases in between. The CDR3 length is 12 residues. CDR1 and CDR2 from the germline V gene are SEHNR and FQNEAQ (reference sequence). The CDR3: CASSSSKNIQYF. The CDR3 nucleotides read TGTGCCAGCAGCTCCTCCAAAAACATTCAGTACTTC.

The J gene is TRBJ2-1, the V gene TRBV19; tentatively, D is TRBD2 (5 bases). This CDR3 has 16 amino acids. Germline lookup yields CDR1 LNHDA and CDR2 SQIVND (reference sequence). The V end lost 4 bases, the J end lost 0 bases, and 13 bases lay between the germline ends. In nucleotides, the CDR3 is TGTGCCAGTAGTAGAGGGTTTGAAAGCTCCTACAATGAGCAGTTCTTC. The encoded protein is CASSRGFESSYNEQFF.

This sequence joins TRBV10-3 and TRBJ2-1; 12 positions agree with TRBD2. V was pared by 2 bases and J by 7 bases, with 6 bases of the junction left unmatched. Looked up from germline, CDR1 is ENHRY and CDR2 is SYGVKD. The CDR3 is 16 residues long. The DNA for the CDR3 is TGTGCCATCAGTGAGCCGACTAGCGGGAGAGATAATGAGCAGTTCTTC. Protein sequence: CAISEPTSGRDNEQFF.

The V gene is TRBV13, the J gene TRBJ2-2, with D perhaps matching TRBD2 (5 bases). Trimming shortened V by 3 bases and J by 5 bases, and 7 bases separated the two germline ends. Germline lookup yields CDR1 PRHDT and CDR2 FYEKMQ (reference sequence). The CDR3 has 13 residues. Here the CDR3 reads CASSLGSTGELFF. Written as DNA, the CDR3 is TGTGCCAGCAGCTTGGGGAGTACCGGGGAGCTGTTTTTT.